This T cell receptor (beta chain) is from a study of OX40 agonist ivuxolimab in advanced cancers. Looking at the study overall: The treatment was a fully human IgG2 OX40 agonist, ivuxolimab. Study-level results: Partly responding patients at 0.1-3.0 mg/kg showed some of the smallest clonal expansion.

This clone occurred a few times. The antigen is unknown. V was cut by 3 bases and J by 3 bases, with 11 bases left in between. The CDR3 is made up of 14 amino acids. From germline, CDR1 is ENHRY and CDR2 SYGVKD. Only in-frame clones appear in the TCRdb table, and some are missing; sequencing was by immunoSEQ multiplex PCR. This sample has more than 95,000 clones, with under 95% found just once. The sequence was collected from an adult with an advanced solid tumor such as melanoma, head and neck, liver or kidney cancer. V gene TRBV10-3 combines with J gene TRBJ1-1; tentative D call: TRBD1 (5 bases). Sequencing was performed on CD4+ or CD8+ T cells sorted from blood, taken in a trial of the OX40 agonist ivuxolimab. As DNA, the CDR3 is TGTGCCATCAGTGACCAGGGAAGCGACACTGAAGCTTTCTTT. It translates to CAISDQGSDTEAFF.